This T cell receptor (beta chain) was profiled in a study of CD8 T cells in Susac syndrome. The overall study: When their blood was taken, the Susac syndrome patients had either not yet had any therapy, were taking corticosteroids, or were taking intravenous immunoglobulin alone. General observations from the study: Susac syndrome CD4+ T cell repertoires showed no clonal expansion.

As concerns this clonotype: What it binds is unknown.

CDR1 is MNHEY and CDR2 is SVGAGI in the germline V gene. Trimming took off 7 bases at V and 3 bases at J, with 16 bases between the two ends. This CDR3 has 14 residues. In blood CD8+ and CD4+ T cells, TCR beta underwent sequencing. With random hexamers, reverse transcription was performed on roughly 0.5 to 1 ug of RNA. MiXCR, run by TCRdb on the immunoSEQ multiplex PCR reads, gives a single entry per CDR3 protein. The table lists 80,000 or so distinct CDR3 sequences, under 95% of them singletons. V is TRBV6-5 and J is TRBJ2-7; TRBD1 or TRBD2 may be the D gene (5 bases each). Sequencing was performed on CD4+ T cells from PBMCs. This TCR was recovered from a human donor with Susac syndrome. The CDR3 DNA sequence: TGTGCCAGCACCCCCGGGACGGGCCGCTACGAGCAGTACTTC. Translating it yields CASTPGTGRYEQYF.